Described below is a single T cell receptor beta chain sequence and its context. The sample is drawn from a study of T cell changes during pregnancy in multiple sclerosis. From germline, CDR1 is ENHRY and CDR2 SYGVKD. V shed 7 bases and J shed 2 bases, with 7 bases lying between them. The CDR3 consists of 12 residues. The repertoire was sequenced with immunoSEQ multiplex PCR; TCRdb's copy has only in-frame clones and lacks some. The table shows about 40,000 clones, with 94% occurring only once. V and J are TRBV10-3 and TRBJ2-3; D perhaps matches TRBD1 (6 bases). The origin of this receptor is a female donor with multiple sclerosis, enrolled in a pregnancy study. Sequenced here: peripheral blood, sampled in the third trimester of pregnancy. CDR3 protein: CAIKGDTDTQYF. Written as DNA, the CDR3 is TGTGCCATCAAGGGGGACACAGATACGCAGTATTTT.